One and the same sample provided the 10 T cell receptor beta chains below, sequenced in a study of shared clonotypes between healthy human individuals. Clones were sequenced by immunoSEQ multiplex PCR, and TCRdb holds only the in-frame ones, with some missing. Here the sample spans 450,000 or so clones, more than 70% being singletons. Material for sequencing was PBMCs. These receptors all stem from a woman aged 40 to 50 in good health. Some clones in this sample may be carry-over from other donors' samples.

With respect to this clone: This sequence is one base from a far larger clone and is likely a read error. Other DNA sequences from this sample encode an identical CDR3 as well. The J gene is TRBJ2-2, the V gene TRBV4-1; 8 bases match TRBD2. J lost 8 bases, V lost 5 bases, and 7 bases had no gene match. Germline CDR1 reads MGHRA; CDR2 reads YSYEKL. The CDR3 length is 14 residues. CDR3 protein: CASSAPSGLGELFF. In DNA, the CDR3 is TGCGCCAGCAGCGCCCCTAGCGGGCTTGGGGAGCTGTTTTTT.

This clone turned up a few times. The chain has TRBV7-9 and TRBJ2-1, with TRBD2 matching over 8 bases. V gave up 3 bases and J gave up 9 bases; unmatched junction bases: 7. The CDR3 is 14 residues long. The germline V gene encodes CDR1 SEHNR and CDR2 FQNEAQ (reference sequence). For the CDR3, the DNA is TGTGCCAGCAGCTTTAGCGGGACCCTCGGTGAGCAGTTCTTC. Encoded protein: CASSFSGTLGEQFF.

The chain combines TRBV28 with TRBJ2-7; no reliable D call. Germline-derived CDR1 and CDR2 are MDHEN and SYDVKM. The V gene lost 11 bases and the J gene lost 7 bases, with 15 bases spanning the gap. The length of the CDR3 is 11 residues. The CDR3 DNA is TGTGCCGCGGTAAATTACAAGGAGCAGTACTTC. Translating gives CAAVNYKEQYF.

The gene calls are TRBV6-5 and TRBJ2-7; 10 positions agree with TRBD2. The CDR3 sequence is 14 residues long. CDR1 is MNHEY and CDR2 is SVGAGI in the germline V gene. The V gene end was trimmed by 4 bases and the J gene end by 7 bases; junction bases not matched to a gene: 7. CDR3 sequence: CASSSSGSRDEQYF. The CDR3 coding sequence is TGTGCCAGCAGTTCTAGCGGGAGTCGCGATGAGCAGTACTTC.

The rearrangement joins TRBV4-1 to TRBJ2-7; D remains unclear. CDR1 is MGHRA, CDR2 YSYEKL, per germline. V lost 0 bases to trimming and J lost 0 bases, with 12 bases between them. CDR3 size: 16 residues. CDR3 in amino acids: CASSQEGLVASYEQYF. The CDR3 DNA sequence: TGCGCCAGCAGCCAAGAAGGGCTAGTCGCCTCCTACGAGCAGTACTTC.

Comment on this clone: A far larger clone is one nucleotide away, so this likely arose from a read error. V is TRBV14 and J is TRBJ2-2; tentative D call: TRBD2 (5 bases). The CDR3 is made up of 14 amino acids. Germline CDR1 reads SGHDN; CDR2 reads FVKESK. CDR3 DNA sequence: TGTGCCAGCAGCCAAACGCCCGGTGTCGGGGAGCTGCTTTTT. Translating it yields CASSQTPGVGELLF.

V is TRBV7-2 and J is TRBJ1-5; no definite D call. Looked up from germline, CDR1 is SGHTA and CDR2 is FQGNSA. Trimming took off 5 bases at V and 4 bases at J, with 15 bases between the two ends. This CDR3 region has 15 residues. CDR3 nucleotides: TGTGCCAGCAGCCAGCGTCCCCTTGCAAATCAGCCCCAGCATTTT. Protein product: CASSQRPLANQPQHF.

J is TRBJ2-1 and V is TRBV9, with 12 bases aligning to TRBD2. V lost 4 bases to trimming and J lost 8 bases; unmatched junction nucleotides: 4. The CDR3 extends over 14 amino acids. Per the germline V gene, CDR1 is SGDLS and CDR2 is YYNGEE. The CDR3 loop reads CASSPRLAGDEQFF. CDR3 DNA: TGTGCCAGCAGCCCTAGACTAGCGGGAGATGAGCAGTTCTTC.

The chain recombines TRBV7-3 with TRBJ1-1, with unresolved D. V lost 5 bases and J 6 bases, leaving 19 bases between the germline ends. CDR3 size: 15 residues. Germline lookup yields CDR1 SGHTA and CDR2 FQGTGA. The chain's CDR3 is CASSPSSGLRSEAFF. DNA of the CDR3: TGTGCCAGCAGCCCTTCTTCCGGGTTAAGGTCTGAAGCTTTCTTT.

This clone occurred a few times. The same CDR3 also results from other DNA sequences found in this sample. The genes are TRBV6-5 and TRBJ2-5, with 8 bases lining up with TRBD2. The CDR3 totals 14 residues. With V trimmed by 5 bases and J by 2 bases, 4 bases remained unmatched. CDR1 is MNHEY, CDR2 SVGAGI, per germline. The CDR3 DNA sequence: TGTGCCAGCAGTAACGGGGGGGCTCAAGAGACCCAGTACTTC. Translation gives CASSNGGAQETQYF.